Presented here are 19 T cell receptor beta chains from one specimen sequenced in a study of cytomegalovirus exposure and HLA in healthy donors. The PCR had 60 Vbeta and 13 Jbeta primers. Repertoires were generated with immunoSEQ multiplex PCR, while TCRdb's copy carries only in-frame clones and drops some. The sample includes about 160,000 clones, over 60% of them seen just once. The sequenced sample was PBMCs. All receptors derive from a woman aged 25 to 39 in good health and CMV-seronegative.

The chain links TRBV28 to TRBJ1-5; D remains unclear. Trimming cost V 5 bases and J 5 bases, with 22 bases left between them. CDR1 and CDR2 (germline): MDHEN, SYDVKM. This CDR3 is 17 amino acids long. CDR3 in amino acids: CASSTPRGPHVYQPQHF. The CDR3 region has the DNA TGTGCCAGCAGTACTCCTCGCGGCCCGCATGTTTATCAGCCCCAGCATTTT.

This clone has only a few counts. The rearrangement links TRBV5-8 to TRBJ2-1, with a possible D match to TRBD2 (6 bases). This CDR3 has 15 amino acids. Between the trimmed V and J ends, which lost 5 bases and 9 bases, there was a span of 21 bases. CDR1 is SGHTS and CDR2 is YDEGEE in the germline V gene. The chain's CDR3 is CASRRAGAGLGEQFF. CDR3 coding DNA: TGTGCCAGCAGAAGGGCTGGGGCGGGGCTAGGTGAGCAGTTCTTC.

The V call is TRBV19, the J call TRBJ1-5; 9 positions agree with TRBD1. The CDR3 spans 15 residues. Losses at the gene ends were 6 bases for V and 2 bases for J; bases not matched to a gene: 5. The germline gives CDR1 LNHDA, CDR2 SQIVND (reference sequence). In DNA, the CDR3 is TGTGCCAGTAGGAGGGACAGGGAGGGCAATCAGCCCCAGCATTTT. It is translated as CASRRDREGNQPQHF.

The chain is built from TRBV7-2 and TRBJ2-7; 7 bases are a match to TRBD2. This CDR3 is 15 amino acids long. V lost 1 base to trimming and J lost 3 bases; unmatched junction nucleotides: 6. Germline V gene sequence: CDR1 SGHTA, CDR2 FQGNSA. Here the CDR3 reads CASSLGPGGNYEQYF. For the CDR3, the DNA is TGTGCCAGCAGCTTAGGCCCCGGGGGGAACTACGAGCAGTACTTC.

This chain connects TRBV4-1 to TRBJ1-1; 9 nucleotides align to TRBD1. V trimming: 2 bases; J trimming: 5 bases; junction bases outside the gene matches: 6. The CDR3 runs to 15 residues. Germline CDR1 MGHRA, CDR2 YSYEKL. CDR3 loop: CASSQLQGARTEAFF. Here the CDR3 DNA reads TGCGCCAGCAGCCAATTACAGGGGGCGCGTACTGAAGCTTTCTTT.

This clone was seen only a few times. This rearrangement joins TRBV15 to TRBJ2-3; 9 nucleotides match TRBD1. Trimming at V came to 0 bases and at J to 5 bases, leaving 3 bases not matched to a gene. CDR1 LNHNV and CDR2 YYDKDF come from the germline V gene (reference sequence). This CDR3 is 15 amino acids long. CDR3 in amino acids: CATSRDRGQGDTQYF. In nucleotides, the CDR3 is TGTGCCACCAGCAGAGATAGGGGACAGGGAGATACGCAGTATTTT.

The chain has TRBV19 and TRBJ1-1; a possible D gene is TRBD1 (5 bases). From germline, CDR1 is LNHDA and CDR2 SQIVND (reference sequence). Trimming took off 4 bases at V and 6 bases at J, with 15 bases between the two ends. The CDR3 has 14 amino acids. The CDR3 region has the DNA TGTGCCAGTAGTACATTTGGCAGGGTCGCTGAAGCTTTCTTT. Its translation is CASSTFGRVAEAFF.

There are a few counts of this clone. The chain carries TRBV7-9 and TRBJ1-2, with a tentative D call TRBD1 (5 bases). CDR3 length: 13 residues. Germline-derived CDR1 and CDR2 are SEHNR and FQNEAQ (reference sequence). V shed 5 bases and J shed 0 bases, with 7 bases lying between them. CDR3 protein: CASSRTPNYGYTF. CDR3 DNA: TGTGCCAGCAGCCGGACACCTAACTATGGCTACACCTTC.

This chain uses TRBV6-1 with TRBJ1-5; TRBD1 might be the D (6 bases). The germline V and J ends were trimmed by 3 bases and 4 bases, with 16 bases remaining between them. Looked up from germline, CDR1 is MNHNS and CDR2 is SASEGT. The CDR3 is 16 residues long. The CDR3 region is CASSEPVRGANQPQHF. In DNA, the CDR3 is TGTGCCAGCAGTGAGCCCGTCCGGGGGGCAAATCAGCCCCAGCATTTT.

In nucleotides, the CDR3 is TGTGCCAGCAGCTCGGGGAACTACAATGAGCAGTTCTTC. Its protein product is CASSSGNYNEQFF. The chain recombines TRBV9 with TRBJ2-1; D perhaps matches TRBD2 (5 bases). The ends were cut back, 4 bases at V and 3 bases at J, with 8 bases in the middle. The CDR3 extends over 13 amino acids. CDR1 is SGDLS, CDR2 YYNGEE, per germline.

The J gene is TRBJ2-2, the V gene TRBV5-4; 10 nucleotides line up with TRBD1. Trimming cost V 4 bases and J 5 bases; bases outside gene matches: 8. The CDR3 is made up of 16 amino acids. The V gene's germline CDR1 is SGHNT and CDR2 YYREEE (reference sequence). In DNA, the CDR3 is TGTGCCAGCAGCCTAGGGACAGGGGAGCGGACCGGGGAGCTGTTTTTT. Translation: CASSLGTGERTGELFF.

J is TRBJ1-2 and V is TRBV7-2, with D unresolved. This CDR3 contains 16 residues. CDR1 and CDR2 (germline): SGHTA, FQGNSA. The V end was cut by 5 bases, the J end by 1 base, with 17 bases between. The chain's CDR3 is CASSPGGSLDNYGYTF. The CDR3 coding sequence is TGTGCCAGCAGCCCAGGAGGGTCTTTAGATAACTATGGCTACACCTTC.

Comments on this clone: A junction boundary mismatches the germline segment, possibly from a read error. The chain is built from TRBV19 and TRBJ1-2; TRBD1 is a possible D gene (5 bases). CDR1 and CDR2 (germline): LNHDA, SQIVND (reference sequence). The CDR3 runs to 12 residues. The DNA for the CDR3 is TGTGCCAGTAGTAAACAGGCATATGGCTACCCCTTC. Amino acid sequence: CASSKQAYGYPF. Filled out from reference TRBV19 and TRBJ1-2, the complete variable domain reads DGGITQSPKYLFRKEGQNVTLSCEQNLNHDAMYWYRQDPGQGLRLIYYSQIVNDFQKGDIAEGYSVSREKKESFPLTVTSAQKNPTAFYLCASSKQAYGYPFGSGTRLTVV.

The rearrangement links TRBV5-6 to TRBJ1-1; weak D call: TRBD1 (6 bases). Trimming left V 3 bases short and J 5 bases short, with 14 bases between. This CDR3 contains 14 residues. Germline V gene sequence: CDR1 SGHDT, CDR2 YYEEEE. CDR3 amino acids: CASSYRQVGTEAFF. CDR3 sequence (DNA): TGTGCCAGCAGCTACAGACAGGTGGGGACTGAAGCTTTCTTT.

The chain recombines TRBV19 with TRBJ1-1; unclear D gene. This CDR3 is 14 amino acids long. V shed 7 bases and J shed 1 base, with 13 bases lying between them. CDR1 LNHDA and CDR2 SQIVND come from the germline V gene (reference sequence). The CDR3 sequence is CASNVVRQNTEAFF. CDR3 DNA: TGTGCCAGTAATGTGGTCAGGCAGAACACTGAAGCTTTCTTT.

The gene calls are TRBV6-5 and TRBJ2-3, with D maybe TRBD2 (5 bases). The germline V gene encodes CDR1 MNHEY and CDR2 SVGAGI. The V end was cut by 9 bases, the J end by 1 base, with 14 bases between. This CDR3 spans 14 amino acids. CDR3 in DNA: TGTGCCAGTAGCCAGGAGGTCGGCACAGATACGCAGTATTTT. Translating it yields CASSQEVGTDTQYF.

This clone was seen more than once but under ten times. The chain couples TRBV7-8 to TRBJ1-1, with a tentative D call TRBD1 (6 bases). This CDR3 region has 16 residues. The germline V gene has CDR1 SGHVS and CDR2 FQNEAQ. The V and J ends lost 5 bases and 5 bases respectively, with 21 bases between them. The CDR3 DNA follows: TGTGCCAGCAGCACAGACCTTTTCGGGAGGGGGACTGAAGCTTTCTTT. This sequence encodes CASSTDLFGRGTEAFF.

The rearrangement links TRBV7-9 to TRBJ2-1; weak D call: TRBD2 (5 bases). This CDR3 is built from 18 residues. The V end lost 4 bases, the J end lost 2 bases, and 21 bases lay between the germline ends. CDR1 and CDR2 (germline): SEHNR, FQNEAQ (reference sequence). CDR3 sequence (DNA): TGTGCCAGCAGCTCGGCCGGGATTAGCGCCGCCCCCTACAATGAGCAGTTCTTC. It specifies CASSSAGISAAPYNEQFF.

J is TRBJ2-7 and V is TRBV2; TRBD1 agrees at 7 bases. V gave up 4 bases and J gave up 7 bases; unmatched junction bases: 10. In germline, CDR1 is SNHLY, CDR2 FYNNEI. This CDR3 is 14 amino acids long. CDR3 residues: CASSGRTGASEQYF. CDR3 bases: TGTGCCAGCAGTGGGCGGACAGGCGCGAGTGAGCAGTACTTC.